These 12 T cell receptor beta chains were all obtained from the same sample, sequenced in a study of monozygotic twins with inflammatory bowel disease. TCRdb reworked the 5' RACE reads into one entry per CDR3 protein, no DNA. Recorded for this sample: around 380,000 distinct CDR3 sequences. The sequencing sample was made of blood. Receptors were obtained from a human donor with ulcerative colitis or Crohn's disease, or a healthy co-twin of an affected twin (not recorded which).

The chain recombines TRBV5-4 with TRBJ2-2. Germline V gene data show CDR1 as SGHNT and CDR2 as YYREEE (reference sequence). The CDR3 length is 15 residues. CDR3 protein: CASSWDSTNTGELFF.

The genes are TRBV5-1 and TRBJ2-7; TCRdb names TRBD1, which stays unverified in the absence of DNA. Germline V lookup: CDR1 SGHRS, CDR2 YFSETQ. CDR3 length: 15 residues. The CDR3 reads CASSLRGVTGYEQYF.

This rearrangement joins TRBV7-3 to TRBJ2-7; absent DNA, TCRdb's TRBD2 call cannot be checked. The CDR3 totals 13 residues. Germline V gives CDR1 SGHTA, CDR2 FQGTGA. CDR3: CASSPGGIYEQYF.

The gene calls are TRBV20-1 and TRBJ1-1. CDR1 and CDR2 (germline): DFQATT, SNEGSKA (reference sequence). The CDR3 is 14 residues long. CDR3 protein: CSARGAPGTTEAFF.

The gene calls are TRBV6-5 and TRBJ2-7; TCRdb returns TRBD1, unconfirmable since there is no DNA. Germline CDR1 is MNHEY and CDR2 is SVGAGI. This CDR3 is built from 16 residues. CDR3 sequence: CASSSSTGLVSYEQYF.

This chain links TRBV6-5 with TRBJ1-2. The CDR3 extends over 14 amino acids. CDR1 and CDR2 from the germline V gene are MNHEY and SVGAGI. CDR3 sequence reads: CASSSQLGRYGYTF.

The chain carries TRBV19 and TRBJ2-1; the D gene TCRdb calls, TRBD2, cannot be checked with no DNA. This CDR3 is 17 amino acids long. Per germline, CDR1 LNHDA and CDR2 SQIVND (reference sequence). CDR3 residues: CASSLAGGLSSYNEQFF.

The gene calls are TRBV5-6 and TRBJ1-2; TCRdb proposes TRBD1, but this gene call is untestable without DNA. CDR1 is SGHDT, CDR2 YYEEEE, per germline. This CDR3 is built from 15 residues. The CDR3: CASSSTGSLNYGYTF. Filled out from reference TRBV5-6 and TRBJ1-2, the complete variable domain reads DAGVTQSPTHLIKTRGQQVTLRCSPKSGHDTVSWYQQALGQGPQFIFQYYEEEERQRGNFPDRFSGHQFPNYSSELNVNALLLGDSALYLCASSSTGSLNYGYTFGSGTRLTVV.

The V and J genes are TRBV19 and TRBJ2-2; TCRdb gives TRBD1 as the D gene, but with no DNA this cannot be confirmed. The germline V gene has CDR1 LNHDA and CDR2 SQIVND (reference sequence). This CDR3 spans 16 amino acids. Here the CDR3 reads CASTPQGALNTGELFF.

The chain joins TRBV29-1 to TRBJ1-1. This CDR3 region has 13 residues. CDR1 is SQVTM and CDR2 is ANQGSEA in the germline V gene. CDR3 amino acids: CSGTGPPNTEAFF. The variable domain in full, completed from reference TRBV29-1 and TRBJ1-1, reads SAVISQKPSRDICQRGTSLTIQCQVDSQVTMMFWYRQQPGQSLTLIATANQGSEATYESGFVIDKFPISRPNLTFSTLTVSNMSPEDSSIYLCSGTGPPNTEAFFGQGTRLTVV.

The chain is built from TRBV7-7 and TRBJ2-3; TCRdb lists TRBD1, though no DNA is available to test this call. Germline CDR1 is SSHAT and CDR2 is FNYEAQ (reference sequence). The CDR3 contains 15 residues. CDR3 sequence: CASSLTGGSTDTQYF.

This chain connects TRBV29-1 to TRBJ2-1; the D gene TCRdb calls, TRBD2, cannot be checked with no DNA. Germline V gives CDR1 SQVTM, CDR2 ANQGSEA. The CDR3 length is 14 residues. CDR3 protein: CSVVGTSGSNEQFF.